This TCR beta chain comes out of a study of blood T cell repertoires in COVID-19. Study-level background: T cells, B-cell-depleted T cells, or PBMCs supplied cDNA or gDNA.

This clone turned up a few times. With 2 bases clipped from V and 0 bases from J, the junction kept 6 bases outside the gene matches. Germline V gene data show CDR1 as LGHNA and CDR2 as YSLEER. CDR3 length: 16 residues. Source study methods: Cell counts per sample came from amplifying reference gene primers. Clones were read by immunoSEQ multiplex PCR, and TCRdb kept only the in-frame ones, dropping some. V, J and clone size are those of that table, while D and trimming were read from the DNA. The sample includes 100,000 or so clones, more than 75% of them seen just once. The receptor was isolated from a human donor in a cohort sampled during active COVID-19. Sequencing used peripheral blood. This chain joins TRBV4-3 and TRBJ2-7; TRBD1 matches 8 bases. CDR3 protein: CASSQYPGQVSYEQYF. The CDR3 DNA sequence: TGCGCCAGCAGCCAATATCCGGGACAGGTCTCCTACGAGCAGTACTTC.